Sequencing of this T cell receptor (beta chain) was carried out in a study of shared clonotypes between healthy human individuals. For the study at large: The plates for each donor numbered three CD4 naive, three CD4 memory, two CD8 naive and one CD8 memory.

Germline values: CDR1 SEHNR, CDR2 FQNEAQ (reference sequence). The junction had 5 bases not matched to a gene; V was cut back by 0 bases and J by 9 bases. The CDR3 totals 14 residues. The table came from immunoSEQ multiplex PCR; TCRdb's copy has only in-frame clones and leaves some out. The sample lists approximately 1.1 million clones; 70% to 80% were seen once. All donors qualified as healthy HIV-negative adults and had experienced no recent acute infections or vaccinations. With regard to this clone: Antigen specificity is unknown.

Study-level results: When compared with the clonotypes that were shared by all four sorted-subset donors, the non-shared clonotypes turned out to have lower generation probabilities. When naive CD4 clonotypes were compared across several donors, approximately 5% were shared.

The specimen sequenced was memory CD4+ T cells from PBMCs. Subset in this sample: CD45RA-negative fraction. The sequence derives from a man between 18 and 29 years old in good health. Some clones in this sample may be carry-over from other donors' samples. This chain joins TRBV7-9 and TRBJ2-1; 7 positions match TRBD1. In DNA, the CDR3 is TGTGCCAGCAGCTTAGCTAAGGGGGCAAGTGAGCAGTTCTTC. As protein: CASSLAKGASEQFF.